Listed here are 2 T cell receptor beta chains from one sample, sequenced in a study of TIL therapy for anti-PD-1-resistant metastatic lung cancer (dated by TCRdb to 2020 to 2023). In light of the paper, this sample's time point label describes: pre-treatment sample, taken before nivolumab and TIL therapy. TCR beta CDR3 regions were amplified from genomic DNA with the immunoSEQ v3 hsTCRB kit using bias-controlled multiplex PCR. TCRdb took over this immuneACCESS table, retaining in-frame rearrangements with V and J assigned. Such tables are incomplete; in checked studies, under half of the missing clones stem from an unresolved V gene, and the remainder is unexplained. In all, the sample holds more than 20,000 clones, and roughly 79% of those were seen once. Clones ranked in the top ten supply 7% to 8% of the sample. This specimen was blood, taken at baseline. The receptors were sampled from a person between 30 and 79 years old with non-small cell lung cancer.

The J gene is TRBJ1-2, the V gene TRBV5-4, with a weak D call TRBD1 (5 bases). Germline CDR1 and CDR2: SGHNT and YYREEE (reference sequence). The CDR3 is 14 residues long. V was cut by 4 bases and J by 8 bases, with 18 bases left in between. Here the CDR3 DNA reads TGTGCCAGCAGCCCAGATTCCGGGGGACGAGGCTACACCTTC. As protein: CASSPDSGGRGYTF.

V usage is TRBV5-1 and J usage is TRBJ1-1, with D perhaps matching TRBD1 (5 bases). The CDR3 sequence is 15 residues long. Germline lookup yields CDR1 SGHRS and CDR2 YFSETQ. Trimming shortened V by 0 bases and J by 1 base, and 10 bases separated the two germline ends. In DNA form, the CDR3 reads TGCGCCAGCAGCTTGGGGGGGTCCGCGAACACTGAAGCTTTCTTT. It specifies CASSLGGSANTEAFF.